Listed below are T cell receptor beta chains from one sample, sequenced in a study of patients and donors after allogeneic stem cell transplantation. TCRdb re-derived calls from the RT-PCR reads in MiXCR, one entry per CDR3 protein. In the table there are 390,000 or so distinct CDR3 sequences, roughly 16% of which are singletons. Material for sequencing was blood, either unsorted or a sorted T cell fraction (not recorded which). These receptors originate from a human donor who was either an allogeneic HSCT recipient or a stem cell or donor lymphocyte infusion donor (not recorded which). It is not recorded whose cells these are; they may come from a transplant donor. CDR3s include the opening cysteine and the closing phenylalanine or tryptophan. The D gene is left open where the match is weak. Not every row has a clone size; where given, it reads once, few, many or a size class.

d_call	v_call	clone_size	j_call	cdr3_aa	cdr3_nt
NA	TRBV2	NA	TRBJ2-4	CASSGFLGAIIQYF	TGTGCCAGCAGTGGTTTTCTAGGAGCGATCATTCAGTACTTC
TRBD2	TRBV7-3	NA	TRBJ2-3	CASSPLAGGQDTQYF	TGTGCCAGCAGCCCACTAGCGGGGGGGCAAGATACGCAGTATTTT
NA	TRBV5-1	many	TRBJ1-1	CASSSLRNTEAFF	TGCGCCAGCAGCTCCCTTCGGAACACTGAAGCTTTCTTT
NA	TRBV5-1	few	TRBJ1-2	CASTTGMGYTF	TGCGCCAGCACCACGGGGATGGGCTACACCTTC
NA	TRBV3-1	NA	TRBJ1-3	CASSLDRRNTIYF	TGTGCCAGCAGTCTGGACCGAAGGAACACCATATATTTT
TRBD2	TRBV9	NA	TRBJ2-3	CASSVTRELAGTDTQYF	TGTGCCAGCAGCGTAACGCGGGAACTAGCGGGCACAGATACGCAGTATTTT
NA	TRBV12-3/TRBV12-4	many	TRBJ1-1	CASSLGRGGTEAFF	TGTGCCAGCAGTTTAGGCAGGGGAGGCACTGAAGCTTTCTTT
NA	TRBV19	NA	TRBJ2-2	CASSTSWVGELFF	TGTGCCAGTAGTACTTCCTGGGTCGGGGAGCTGTTTTTT
NA	TRBV6-1	few	TRBJ2-7	CASTLKRAQTYEQYF	TGTGCCAGCACACTCAAGCGGGCGCAAACCTACGAGCAGTACTTC
TRBD1	TRBV7-8	few	TRBJ1-6	CASSLRGDRGLHSPLHF	TGTGCCAGCAGCCTCAGAGGCGACAGGGGGCTCCATTCACCCCTCCACTTT
NA	TRBV23-1	NA	TRBJ2-1	CASKQGGWDEQFF	TGCGCCAGCAAACAGGGCGGATGGGATGAGCAGTTCTTC
NA	TRBV15	few	TRBJ1-1	CATSERWGTEAFF	TGTGCCACCAGCGAGAGGTGGGGGACTGAAGCTTTCTTT
NA	TRBV6-1	few	TRBJ2-1	CASKLSANNEQFF	TGTGCCAGCAAGCTGTCGGCTAACAATGAGCAGTTCTTC
TRBD2	TRBV20-1	NA	TRBJ2-5	CSAQTSGGWLETQYF	TGCAGTGCCCAAACTAGCGGGGGGTGGTTGGAGACCCAGTACTTC
NA	TRBV30	once	TRBJ2-2	CAYLPGRASGELFF	TGTGCCTACCTCCCAGGAAGGGCGAGCGGGGAGCTGTTTTTT